This T cell receptor beta chain came from a study of blood T cell repertoires in COVID-19. Across the study: Samples representing acute and convalescent COVID-19 were sourced from the United States, Italy and Spain.

This table comes from immunoSEQ multiplex PCR, and its TCRdb copy is limited to in-frame clones, with some not included. The data show approximately 350,000 clones, about 90% seen once. This clone was seen a few times. Sequenced input: peripheral blood. The receptor was isolated from a woman between 50 and 59 years old with COVID-19, enrolled during active disease.

The CDR3, as DNA: TGTGCCAACAGACAGGACCTGACAGATACGCAGTATTTT. It encodes CANRQDLTDTQYF. The chain uses TRBV2 and TRBJ2-3, with TRBD1 as a possible D gene (6 bases). The V end was cut by 10 bases, the J end by 3 bases, with 14 bases between. This CDR3 contains 13 residues. Germline values: CDR1 SNHLY, CDR2 FYNNEI.